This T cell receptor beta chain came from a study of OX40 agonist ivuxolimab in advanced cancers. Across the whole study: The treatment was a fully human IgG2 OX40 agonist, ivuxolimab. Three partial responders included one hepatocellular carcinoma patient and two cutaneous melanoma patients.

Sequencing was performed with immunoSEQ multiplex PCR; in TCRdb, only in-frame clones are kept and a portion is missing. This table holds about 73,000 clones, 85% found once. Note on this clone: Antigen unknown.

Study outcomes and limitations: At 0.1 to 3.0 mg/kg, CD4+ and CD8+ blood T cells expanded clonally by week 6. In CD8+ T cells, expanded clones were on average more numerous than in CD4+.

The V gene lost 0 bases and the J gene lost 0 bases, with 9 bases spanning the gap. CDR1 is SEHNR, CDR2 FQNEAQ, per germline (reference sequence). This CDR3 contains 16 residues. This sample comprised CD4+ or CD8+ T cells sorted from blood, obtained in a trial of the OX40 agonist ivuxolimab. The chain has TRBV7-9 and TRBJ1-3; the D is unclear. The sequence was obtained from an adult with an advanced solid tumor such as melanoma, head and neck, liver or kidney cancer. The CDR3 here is CASSLARRSSGNTIYF. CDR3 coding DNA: TGTGCCAGCAGCTTAGCTCGGAGGAGCTCTGGAAACACCATATATTTT.